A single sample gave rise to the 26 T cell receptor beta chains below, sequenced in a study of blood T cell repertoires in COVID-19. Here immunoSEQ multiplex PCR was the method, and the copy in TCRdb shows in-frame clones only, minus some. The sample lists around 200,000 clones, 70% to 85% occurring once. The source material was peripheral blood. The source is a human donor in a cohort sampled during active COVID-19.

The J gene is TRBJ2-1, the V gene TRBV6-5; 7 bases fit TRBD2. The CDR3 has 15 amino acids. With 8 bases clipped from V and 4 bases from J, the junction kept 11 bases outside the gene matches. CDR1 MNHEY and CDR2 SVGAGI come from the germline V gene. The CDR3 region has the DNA TGTGCCAGCCCCCGGGGGGACTTGCTTTACAATGAGCAGTTCTTC. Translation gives CASPRGDLLYNEQFF.

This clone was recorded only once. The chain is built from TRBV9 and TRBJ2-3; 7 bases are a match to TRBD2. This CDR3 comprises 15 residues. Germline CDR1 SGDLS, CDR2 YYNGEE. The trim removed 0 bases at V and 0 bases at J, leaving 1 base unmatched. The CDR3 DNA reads TGTGCCAGCAGCGTAGGGGAGGGAAGCACAGATACGCAGTATTTT. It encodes CASSVGEGSTDTQYF.

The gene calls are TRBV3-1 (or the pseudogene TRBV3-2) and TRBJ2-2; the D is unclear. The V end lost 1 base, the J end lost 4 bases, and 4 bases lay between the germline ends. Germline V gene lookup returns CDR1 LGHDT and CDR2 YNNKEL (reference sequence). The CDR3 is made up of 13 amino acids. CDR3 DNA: TGTGCCAGCAGCCAAGCTCGCACCGGGGAGCTGTTTTTT. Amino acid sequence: CASSQARTGELFF.

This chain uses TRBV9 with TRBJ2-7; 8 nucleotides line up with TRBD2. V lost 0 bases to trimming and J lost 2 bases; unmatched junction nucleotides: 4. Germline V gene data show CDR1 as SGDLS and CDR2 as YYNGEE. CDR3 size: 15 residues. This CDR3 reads CASSVGGGSTYEQYF. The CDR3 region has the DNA TGTGCCAGCAGCGTAGGCGGGGGGTCCACCTACGAGCAGTACTTC. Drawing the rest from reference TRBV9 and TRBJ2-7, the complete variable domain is DSGVTQTPKHLITATGQRVTLRCSPRSGDLSVYWYQQSLDQGLQFLIQYYNGEERAKGNILERFSAQQFPDLHSELNLSSLELGDSALYFCASSVGGGSTYEQYFGPGTRLTVT.

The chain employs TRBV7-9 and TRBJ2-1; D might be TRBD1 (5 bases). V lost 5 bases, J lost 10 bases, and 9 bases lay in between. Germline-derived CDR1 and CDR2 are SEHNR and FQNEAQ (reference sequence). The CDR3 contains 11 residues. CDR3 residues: CASSIHREQFF. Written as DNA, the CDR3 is TGTGCCAGCAGCATACACAGGGAGCAGTTCTTC.

In nucleotides, the CDR3 is TGTGCCAGCAGTCCGACAGGGGGCTCTGGAAACACCATATATTTT. Its translation is CASSPTGGSGNTIYF. V and J are TRBV2 and TRBJ1-3; 9 bases align to TRBD1. Germline CDR1 reads SNHLY; CDR2 reads FYNNEI. This CDR3 comprises 15 residues. V lost 5 bases, J lost 0 bases, and 2 bases stayed unmatched.

The CDR3 coding sequence is TGCGCCAGCAGTGAGCCGGGACAGTTAAACTATGGCTACACCTTC. It yields the protein CASSEPGQLNYGYTF. The rearrangement joins TRBV10-1 to TRBJ1-2, with 7 positions matching TRBD1. The CDR3 is 15 amino acids. The V gene end was trimmed by 2 bases and the J gene end by 2 bases; junction bases not matched to a gene: 5. From germline, CDR1 is WNHNN and CDR2 SYGVQD (reference sequence).

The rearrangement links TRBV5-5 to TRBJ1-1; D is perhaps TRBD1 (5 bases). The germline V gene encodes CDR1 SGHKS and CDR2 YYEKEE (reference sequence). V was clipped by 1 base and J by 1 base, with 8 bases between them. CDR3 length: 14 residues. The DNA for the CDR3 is TGTGCCAGCAGCTTGATAGGACAGAACACTGAAGCTTTCTTT. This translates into CASSLIGQNTEAFF.

CDR3 in DNA: TGCAGCGTTACCTCCCTTTCGCGGGGGGGTGGCACAGATACGCAGTATTTT. Amino acids: CSVTSLSRGGGTDTQYF. V is TRBV29-1 and J is TRBJ2-3, with 9 bases matching TRBD2. The CDR3 has 17 amino acids. Germline V CDR1 and CDR2: SQVTM, ANQGSEA. V trimming: 5 bases; J trimming: 1 base; junction bases outside the gene matches: 13.

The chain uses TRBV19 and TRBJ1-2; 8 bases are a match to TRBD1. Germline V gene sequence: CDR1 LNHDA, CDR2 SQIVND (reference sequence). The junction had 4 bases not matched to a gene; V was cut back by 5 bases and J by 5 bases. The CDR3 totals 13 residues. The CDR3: CASSEDRGYGYTF. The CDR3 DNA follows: TGTGCCAGTAGTGAAGACAGGGGATATGGCTACACCTTC. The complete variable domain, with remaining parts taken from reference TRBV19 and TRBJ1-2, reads DGGITQSPKYLFRKEGQNVTLSCEQNLNHDAMYWYRQDPGQGLRLIYYSQIVNDFQKGDIAEGYSVSREKKESFPLTVTSAQKNPTAFYLCASSEDRGYGYTFGSGTRLTVV.

CDR3 protein: CASGLLAGVGEQYF. The CDR3 DNA reads as TGTGCTAGTGGTTTATTGGCAGGGGTGGGCGAGCAGTACTTC. This chain links TRBV12-5 with TRBJ2-7; D might be TRBD1 (6 bases). Trimming took off 3 bases at V and 6 bases at J, with 15 bases between the two ends. The V gene's germline CDR1 is LGHNT and CDR2 FRNRAP. This CDR3 contains 14 residues.

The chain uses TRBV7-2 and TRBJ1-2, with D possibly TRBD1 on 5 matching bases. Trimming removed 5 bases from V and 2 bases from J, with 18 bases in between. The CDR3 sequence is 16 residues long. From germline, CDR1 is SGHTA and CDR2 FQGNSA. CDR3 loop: CASSPFPEAGNYGYTF. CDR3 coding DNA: TGTGCCAGCAGCCCATTCCCAGAGGCAGGGAACTATGGCTACACCTTC.

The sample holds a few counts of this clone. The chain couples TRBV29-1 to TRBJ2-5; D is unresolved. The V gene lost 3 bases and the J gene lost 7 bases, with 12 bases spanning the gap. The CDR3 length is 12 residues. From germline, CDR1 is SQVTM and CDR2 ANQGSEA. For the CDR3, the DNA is TGCAGCGTTGAGCAGAGCGTGGGGACCCAGTACTTC. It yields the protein CSVEQSVGTQYF.

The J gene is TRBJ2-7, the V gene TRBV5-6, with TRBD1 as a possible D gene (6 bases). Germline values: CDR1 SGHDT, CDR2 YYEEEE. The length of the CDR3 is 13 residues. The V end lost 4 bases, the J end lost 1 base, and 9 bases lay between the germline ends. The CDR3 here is CASSRQVSYEQYF. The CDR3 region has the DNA TGTGCCAGCAGCCGACAGGTTTCCTACGAGCAGTACTTC.

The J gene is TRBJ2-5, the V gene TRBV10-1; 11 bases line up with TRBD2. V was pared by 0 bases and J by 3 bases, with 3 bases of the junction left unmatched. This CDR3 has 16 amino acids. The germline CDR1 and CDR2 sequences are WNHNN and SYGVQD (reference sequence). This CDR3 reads CASSESKTSGKETQYF. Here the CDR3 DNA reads TGCGCCAGCAGTGAGTCCAAGACTAGCGGGAAAGAGACCCAGTACTTC.

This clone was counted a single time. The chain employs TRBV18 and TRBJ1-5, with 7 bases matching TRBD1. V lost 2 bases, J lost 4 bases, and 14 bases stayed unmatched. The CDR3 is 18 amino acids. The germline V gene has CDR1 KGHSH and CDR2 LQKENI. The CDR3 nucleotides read TGTGCCAGCTCACCAGGTAGCATGGGACAGACAATGAATCAGCCCCAGCATTTT. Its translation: CASSPGSMGQTMNQPQHF.

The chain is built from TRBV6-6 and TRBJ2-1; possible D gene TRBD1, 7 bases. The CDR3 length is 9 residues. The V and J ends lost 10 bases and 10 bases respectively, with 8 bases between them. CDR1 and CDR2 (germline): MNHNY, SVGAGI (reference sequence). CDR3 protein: CATGGEQFF. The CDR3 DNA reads TGTGCCACAGGGGGGGAGCAGTTCTTC.

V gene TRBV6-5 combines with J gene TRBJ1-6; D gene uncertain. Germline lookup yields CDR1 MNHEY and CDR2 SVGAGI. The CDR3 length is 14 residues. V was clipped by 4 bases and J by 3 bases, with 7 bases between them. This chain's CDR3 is CASSWEVYNSPLHF. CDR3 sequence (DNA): TGTGCCAGCAGTTGGGAGGTCTATAATTCACCCCTCCACTTT.

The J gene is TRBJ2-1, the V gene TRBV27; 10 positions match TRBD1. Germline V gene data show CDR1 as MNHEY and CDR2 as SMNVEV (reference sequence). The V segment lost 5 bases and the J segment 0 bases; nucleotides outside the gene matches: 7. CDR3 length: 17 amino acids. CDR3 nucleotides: TGTGCCAGCAGTCCCCGGACAGGGGGTTACTCCTACAATGAGCAGTTCTTC. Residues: CASSPRTGGYSYNEQFF.

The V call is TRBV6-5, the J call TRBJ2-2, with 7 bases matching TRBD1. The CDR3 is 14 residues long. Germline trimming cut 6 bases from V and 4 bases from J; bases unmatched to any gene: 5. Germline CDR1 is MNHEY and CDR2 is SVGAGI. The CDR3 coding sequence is TGTGCCAGCAGAGGACAGGTCTTCACCGGGGAGCTGTTTTTT. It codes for CASRGQVFTGELFF.

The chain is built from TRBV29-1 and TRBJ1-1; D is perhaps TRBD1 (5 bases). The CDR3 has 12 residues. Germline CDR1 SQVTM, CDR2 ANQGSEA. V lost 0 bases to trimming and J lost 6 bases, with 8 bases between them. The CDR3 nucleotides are TGCAGCGTTGAAGAAAAGGGGTCTGAAGCTTTCTTT. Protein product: CSVEEKGSEAFF.

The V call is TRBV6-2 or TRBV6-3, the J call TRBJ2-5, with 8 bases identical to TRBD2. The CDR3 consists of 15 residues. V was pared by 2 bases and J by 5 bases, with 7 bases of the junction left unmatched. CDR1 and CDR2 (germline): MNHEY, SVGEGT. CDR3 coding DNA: TGTGCCAGCAGTTACGCGCGGGGGGCGCCGGAGACCCAGTACTTC. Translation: CASSYARGAPETQYF.

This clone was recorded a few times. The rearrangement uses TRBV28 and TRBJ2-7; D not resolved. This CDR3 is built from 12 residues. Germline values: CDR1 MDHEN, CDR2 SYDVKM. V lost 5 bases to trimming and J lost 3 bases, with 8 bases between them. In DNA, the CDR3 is TGTGCCAGCAGTCCCCGCGGCTACGAGCAGTACTTC. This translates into CASSPRGYEQYF.

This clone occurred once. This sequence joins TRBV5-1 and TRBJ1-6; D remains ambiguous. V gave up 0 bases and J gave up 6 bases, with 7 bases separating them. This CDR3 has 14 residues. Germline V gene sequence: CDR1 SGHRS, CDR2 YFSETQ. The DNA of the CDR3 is TGCGCCAGCAGCTTGGGGTCAGTTAATTCACCCCTCCACTTT. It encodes CASSLGSVNSPLHF.

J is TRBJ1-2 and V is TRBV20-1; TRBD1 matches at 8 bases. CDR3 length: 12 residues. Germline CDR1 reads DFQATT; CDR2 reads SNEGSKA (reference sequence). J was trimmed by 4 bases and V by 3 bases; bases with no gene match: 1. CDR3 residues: CSASGQGYGYTF. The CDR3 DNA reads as TGCAGTGCTAGTGGACAGGGCTATGGCTACACCTTC.

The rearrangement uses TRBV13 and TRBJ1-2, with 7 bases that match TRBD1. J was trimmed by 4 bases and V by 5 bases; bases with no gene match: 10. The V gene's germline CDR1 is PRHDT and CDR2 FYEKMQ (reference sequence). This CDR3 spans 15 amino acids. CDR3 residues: CASSQQGHEVYGYTF. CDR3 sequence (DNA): TGTGCCAGCAGCCAACAGGGGCACGAAGTCTATGGCTACACCTTC.